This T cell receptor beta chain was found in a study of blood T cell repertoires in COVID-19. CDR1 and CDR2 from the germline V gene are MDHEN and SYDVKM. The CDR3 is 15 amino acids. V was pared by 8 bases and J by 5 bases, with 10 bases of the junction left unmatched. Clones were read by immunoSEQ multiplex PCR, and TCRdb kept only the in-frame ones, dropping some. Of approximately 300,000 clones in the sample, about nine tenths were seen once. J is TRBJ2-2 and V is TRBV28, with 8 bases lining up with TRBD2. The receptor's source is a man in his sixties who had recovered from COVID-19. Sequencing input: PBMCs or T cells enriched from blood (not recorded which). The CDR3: CASCTSGGRTGELFF. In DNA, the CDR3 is TGTGCCAGCTGCACTAGCGGAGGGAGGACCGGGGAGCTGTTTTTT.